The text below deals with one T cell receptor (beta chain). This receptor's antigen is unknown. No quality values exist for individual bases; no much larger clone is one base distant. CDR1 is given as MDHEN and CDR2 as SYDVKM, both from the germline V gene. The CDR3, from cysteine to phenylalanine, totals 15 residues. Only the CDR3 region is kept as DNA, spanning 45 bases read in frame from base 1. The junction shows trimming of 2 bases on V and 4 bases on J, and the gene matches do not reach 7 bases of it. These data originate in a study of T cell repertoires in cytomegalovirus infection (dated by TCRdb to about 2019). Notes on the research overall: Alongside well-studied HLA-B-restricted epitopes, the peptide stimulations were aimed at recently identified HLA-C-restricted CMV epitopes, whose presentation resists viral immunomodulation. Donor HLA type was relevant to the analysis, as public TCR beta signatures indicated carriage of CMV infection together with the matching HLA type. What the authors observed across the whole study: In the ex vivo response, HLA-C-restricted CMV-specific TCR beta clonotypes were dominant, and in two of eight donors the single most frequent clonotype came from this HLA-C-restricted group. Cumulative frequency of public TCR beta family members discriminated carriers of CMV infection plus the relevant HLA type in this cohort and an independent approximately 350-donor cohort.

The treatment or condition label of this sample denotes: in vitro stimulation with specific CMV peptide epitopes to enrich CMV-specific T cells. For sequencing, an Illumina HiSeq 1500 was employed. The public reads were quality trimmed at Q25 with fastp and then assembled into clones with MiXCR by TCRdb, keeping productive beta chains. Every CDR3 protein is listed once, alongside the most common genes and DNA of its rows. Recorded for this sample are hundreds of thousands of distinct CDR3 sequences; approximately 40% of them occurred a single time. Clones ranked in the top ten supply around 44% of the sample.

This receptor was identified in a human donor in good health (CMV status not recorded). Some clones in this sample may be carry-over from other donors' samples. The V gene is TRBV28 and the J gene is TRBJ1-1, with 7 bases aligning to TRBD1. The input for sequencing was cultured PBMCs, taken from culture after CMV antigen stimulation. CDR3 reads: CASSLPRQGGTEAFF. At the DNA level, the sequence is TGTGCCAGCAGTTTACCCCGACAGGGAGGCACTGAAGCTTTCTTT.